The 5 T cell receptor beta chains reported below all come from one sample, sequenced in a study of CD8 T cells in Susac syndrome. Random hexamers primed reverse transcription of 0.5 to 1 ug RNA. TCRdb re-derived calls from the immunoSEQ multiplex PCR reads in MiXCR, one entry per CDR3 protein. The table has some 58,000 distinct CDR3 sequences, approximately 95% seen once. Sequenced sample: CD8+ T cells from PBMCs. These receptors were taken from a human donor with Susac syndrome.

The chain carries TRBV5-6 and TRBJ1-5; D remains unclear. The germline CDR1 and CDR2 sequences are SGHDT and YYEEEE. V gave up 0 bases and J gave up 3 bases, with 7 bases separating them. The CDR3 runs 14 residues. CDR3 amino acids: CASSLAVANQPQHF. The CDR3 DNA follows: TGTGCCAGCAGCTTGGCCGTGGCCAATCAGCCCCAGCATTTT.

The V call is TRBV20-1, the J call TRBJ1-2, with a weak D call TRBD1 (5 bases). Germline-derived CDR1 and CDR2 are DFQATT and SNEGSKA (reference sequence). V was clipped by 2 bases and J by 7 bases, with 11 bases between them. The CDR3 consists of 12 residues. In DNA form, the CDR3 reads TGCAGTGCTAGACGGCAGGGCGCTGGCTACACCTTC. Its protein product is CSARRQGAGYTF.

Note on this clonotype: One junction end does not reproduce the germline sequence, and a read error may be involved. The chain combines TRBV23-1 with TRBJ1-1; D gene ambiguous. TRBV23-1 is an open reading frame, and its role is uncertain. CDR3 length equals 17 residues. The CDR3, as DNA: TGCGCCAGCAATCAAGACCGGACGCAGGTTCGGGGCACTGAAGCTTTCTTT. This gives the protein CASNQDRTQVRGTEAFF.

CDR3 in amino acids: CATSRDFGGLNNEQFF. The DNA of the CDR3 is TGTGCCACCAGCAGAGATTTCGGGGGGCTCAACAATGAGCAGTTCTTC. The chain couples TRBV15 to TRBJ2-1; maybe TRBD2 (7 bases). V was trimmed by 0 bases and J by 5 bases, leaving 14 bases between them. The CDR3 is 16 amino acids. Germline V gene sequence: CDR1 LNHNV, CDR2 YYDKDF (reference sequence).

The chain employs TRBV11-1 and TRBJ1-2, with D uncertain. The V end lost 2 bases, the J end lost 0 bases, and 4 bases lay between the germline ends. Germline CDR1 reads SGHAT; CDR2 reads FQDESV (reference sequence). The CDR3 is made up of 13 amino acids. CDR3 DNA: TGTGCCAGCAGCTTACAGGCTAACTATGGCTACACCTTC. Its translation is CASSLQANYGYTF.